The rows below give T cell receptor beta chains drawn from one sample of a study of vaccination effects on CD4 cells after COVID-19. Their antigen targets remain unknown. Data came from immunoSEQ multiplex PCR; TCRdb stores just in-frame clones and leaves some out. This table has more than 60,000 clones, roughly 74% appearing once. This specimen was CD4+ T cells from PBMCs cultured with HCoV-229E spike peptides, taken after COVID-19 vaccination. These receptors all stem from a human donor who received a COVID-19 vaccine. The conserved cysteine and the conserved F or W are not part of the CDR3 here.

ASRQGGRDQPQH	TRBJ1-5	TRBV6-6	12
ATDTGTGRSYT	TRBJ1-2	TRBV6-5	11
ASSPGTGGGKGNQPQH	TRBJ1-5	TRBV18	16
ASSYSTGAGNYGYT	TRBJ1-2	TRBV6-5	14
ATNEGGGQQETQY	TRBJ2-5	TRBV2	13
ASSTTFAAIRYGYT	TRBJ1-2	TRBV27	14
ASSSGTGYNRKLF	TRBJ1-4	TRBV6-4	13
ASSIRLAENEQF	TRBJ2-1	TRBV5-1	12
ASSLARSSYNEQF	TRBJ2-1	TRBV5-6	13
ASSYGRPANTGELF	TRBJ2-2	TRBV6-5	14
ASSVDGMEDTQY	TRBJ2-3	TRBV9	12
ASSNRDRGETQY	TRBJ2-5	TRBV6-2/TRBV6-3	12
ASGQSYNSPLH	TRBJ1-6	TRBV2	11
ASSRYRGPQETQY	TRBJ2-5	TRBV28	13
ASSLSGSGGIGGTQY	TRBJ2-5	TRBV9	15
ATSAKPRTKNIQY	TRBJ2-4	TRBV24-1	13
SVELDTRGYT	TRBJ1-2	TRBV29-1	10
AISEYRENTEAF	TRBJ1-1	TRBV10-3	12
ASGAGASDTGELF	TRBJ2-2	TRBV11-3	13
SVEGSGQGQEKLF	TRBJ1-4	TRBV29-1	13
ASSLPGLAGISTQY	TRBJ2-3	TRBV7-9	14
ASKESGGVDTQY	TRBJ2-3	TRBV6-5	12
ASRRQGDTGELF	TRBJ2-2	TRBV6-4	12
ASQGQRGETQY	TRBJ2-5	TRBV10-2	11
ASSQDRDSAAGTGELF	TRBJ2-2	TRBV4-1	16
ASSQDIPGWGGSLYGYT	TRBJ1-2	TRBV4-3	17
ASSRTLGDLRRQGYT	TRBJ1-2	TRBV3-1/TRBV3-2	15
ASIRTGSSYNSPLH	TRBJ1-6	TRBV28	14
ASAQWGDTGELF	TRBJ2-2	TRBV19	12
ASSEYIAGGGYT	TRBJ1-2	TRBV25-1	12
ASKEGHNSNQPQH	TRBJ1-5	TRBV19	13
ASSLTGTGESPLH	TRBJ1-6	TRBV5-8	13
ASSFRYVIGGELF	TRBJ2-2	TRBV28	13
ASSMRSVVSGNTIY	TRBJ1-3	TRBV19	14
ASNPDRRNMNTEAF	TRBJ1-1	TRBV6-2/TRBV6-3	14
ASSAQPGQANTGELF	TRBJ2-2	TRBV5-1	15
ASSYLDTENEQF	TRBJ2-1	TRBV5-1	12
ASSSTGTGSYTQY	TRBJ2-3	TRBV27	13
ASRSRRRALEKLF	TRBJ1-4	TRBV28	13
ASSPTGFWGEAF	TRBJ1-1	TRBV3-1/TRBV3-2	12
ATSDNRVVAGGPIGELF	TRBJ2-2	TRBV24-1	17
ASSLNRGGAKNIQY	TRBJ2-4	TRBV7-2	14